The text below deals with one TCR beta chain. Random-hexamer reverse transcription was applied to about 0.5 to 1 ug RNA. Amplification of TCR beta CDR3 spanned 54 Vbeta and 13 Jbeta via immunoSEQ multiplex PCR. MiXCR, run by TCRdb on the immunoSEQ multiplex PCR reads, gives a single entry per CDR3 protein. The table lists about 140,000 distinct CDR3 sequences, 85% to 95% of them singletons. The data derive from a study of CD8 T cells in Susac syndrome. Across the study: Patients with Susac syndrome were therapy-naive, treated with corticosteroids, or treated with intravenous immunoglobulin alone when blood was collected.

TEMRA cells were FACS-enriched, unlike CD8+ and CD4+ T cells, which were negatively isolated. This clonotype originated in a human donor with Susac syndrome. Source material: CD4+ T cells from PBMCs.

CDR3 residues: CASSRYRVGSNQPQHF. CDR3 sequence (DNA): TGTGCCAGCTCCAGATACAGGGTGGGGAGCAATCAGCCCCAGCATTTT. This chain joins TRBV18 and TRBJ1-5, with D tentatively TRBD1 (6 bases). V shed 6 bases and J shed 1 base, with 16 bases lying between them. The CDR3 loop spans 16 amino acids. Germline loops: CDR1 KGHSH, CDR2 LQKENI.